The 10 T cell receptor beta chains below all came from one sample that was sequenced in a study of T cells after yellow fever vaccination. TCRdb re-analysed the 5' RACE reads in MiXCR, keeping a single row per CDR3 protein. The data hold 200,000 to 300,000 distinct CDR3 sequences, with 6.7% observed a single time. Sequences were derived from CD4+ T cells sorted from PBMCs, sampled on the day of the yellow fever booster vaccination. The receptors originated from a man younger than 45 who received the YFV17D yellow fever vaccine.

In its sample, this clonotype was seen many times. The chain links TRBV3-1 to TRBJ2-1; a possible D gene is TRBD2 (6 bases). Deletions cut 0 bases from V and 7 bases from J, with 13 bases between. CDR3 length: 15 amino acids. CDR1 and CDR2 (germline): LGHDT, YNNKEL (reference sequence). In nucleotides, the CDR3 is TGTGCCAGCAGCCAAGACCGGGAGTGGGGTAATGAGCAGTTCTTC. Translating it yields CASSQDREWGNEQFF.

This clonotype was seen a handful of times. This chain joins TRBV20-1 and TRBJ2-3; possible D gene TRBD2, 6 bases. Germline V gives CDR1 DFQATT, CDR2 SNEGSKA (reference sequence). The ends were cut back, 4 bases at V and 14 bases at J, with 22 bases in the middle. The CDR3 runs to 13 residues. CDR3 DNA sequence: TGCAGTGCTATAAGTAGTGCCGGGACTGGATCGTATTTT. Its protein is CSAISSAGTGSYF.

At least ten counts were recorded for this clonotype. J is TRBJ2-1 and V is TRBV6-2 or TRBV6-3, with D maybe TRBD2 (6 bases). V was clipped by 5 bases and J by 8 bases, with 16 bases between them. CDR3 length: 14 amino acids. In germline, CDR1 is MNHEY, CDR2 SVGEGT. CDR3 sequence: CASSPRRGLYEQFF. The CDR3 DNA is TGTGCCAGCAGTCCCCGGCGGGGTTTATATGAGCAGTTCTTC.

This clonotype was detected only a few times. The CDR3: CSARDLGTSGYEQYF. As DNA, the CDR3 is TGCAGTGCTAGAGATCTCGGGACTAGCGGCTACGAGCAGTACTTC. This sequence joins TRBV20-1 and TRBJ2-7; 11 nucleotides agree with TRBD2. CDR3 length: 15 residues. Germline V gene data show CDR1 as DFQATT and CDR2 as SNEGSKA (reference sequence). V gave up 0 bases and J gave up 3 bases; unmatched junction bases: 4.

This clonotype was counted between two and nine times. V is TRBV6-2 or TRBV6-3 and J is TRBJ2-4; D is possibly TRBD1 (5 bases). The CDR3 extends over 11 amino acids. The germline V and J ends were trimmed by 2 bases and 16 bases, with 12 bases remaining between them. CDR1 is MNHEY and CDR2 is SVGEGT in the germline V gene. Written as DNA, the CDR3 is TGTGCCAGCAGTTACCGAGACCAGGGCTACTTC. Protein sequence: CASSYRDQGYF.

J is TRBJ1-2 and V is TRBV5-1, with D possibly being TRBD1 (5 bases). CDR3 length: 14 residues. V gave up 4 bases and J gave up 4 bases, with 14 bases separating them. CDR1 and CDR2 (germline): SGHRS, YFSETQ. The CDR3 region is CASSGGSEAYGYTF. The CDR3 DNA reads TGCGCCAGCAGCGGGGGTTCGGAAGCCTATGGCTACACCTTC. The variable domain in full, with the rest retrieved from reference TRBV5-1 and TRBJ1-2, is KAGVTQTPRYLIKTRGQQVTLSCSPISGHRSVSWYQQTPGQGLQFLFEYFSETQRNKGNFPGRFSGRQFSNSRSEMNVSTLELGDSALYLCASSGGSEAYGYTFGSGTRLTVV.

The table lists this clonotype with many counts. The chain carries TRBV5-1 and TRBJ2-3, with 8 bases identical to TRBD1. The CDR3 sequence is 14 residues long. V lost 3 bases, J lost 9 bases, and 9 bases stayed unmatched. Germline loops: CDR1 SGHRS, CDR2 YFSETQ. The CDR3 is CASSSYEGTGTQYF. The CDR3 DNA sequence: TGCGCCAGCAGCTCCTACGAGGGGACAGGAACGCAGTATTTT.

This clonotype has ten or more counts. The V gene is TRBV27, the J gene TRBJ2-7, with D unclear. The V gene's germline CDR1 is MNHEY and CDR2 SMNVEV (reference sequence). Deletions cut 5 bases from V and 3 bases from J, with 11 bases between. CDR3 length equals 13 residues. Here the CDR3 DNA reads TGTGCCAGCAGTCTCTATCTAAACTACGAGCAGTACTTC. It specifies CASSLYLNYEQYF.

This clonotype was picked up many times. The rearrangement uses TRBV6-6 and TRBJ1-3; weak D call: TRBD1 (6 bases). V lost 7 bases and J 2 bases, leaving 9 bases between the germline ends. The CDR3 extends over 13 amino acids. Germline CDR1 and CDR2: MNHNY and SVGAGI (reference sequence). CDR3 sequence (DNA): TGTGCCAGCAATAACAGGGCTGGAAACACCATATATTTT. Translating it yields CASNNRAGNTIYF.

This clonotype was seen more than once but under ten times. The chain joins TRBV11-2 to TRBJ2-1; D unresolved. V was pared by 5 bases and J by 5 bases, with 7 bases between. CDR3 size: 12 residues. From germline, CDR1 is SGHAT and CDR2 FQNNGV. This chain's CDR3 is CASSRGDNEQFF. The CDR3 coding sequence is TGTGCCAGCAGCCGAGGTGACAATGAGCAGTTCTTC.